The clone carrying this T cell receptor (beta chain) was detected a few times. The antigen is not known. The data were taken from a study of Ad26.COV2.S vaccination and SARS-CoV-2 variants. Treatment of the sample: roughly 19 received Ad26.COV2.S at low or high dose, single or two shots; 5 received placebo; per-sample allocation not given. Collection of the samples took place on day 63 after the first injection of vaccine or placebo. An Ad26 vector was used to express Wuhan-strain SARS-CoV-2 spike as the vaccine. Notes on the study in general: Total T cell responses were possibly underestimated by TCR breadth and depth analyses. It was found that vaccine and placebo recipients had similar non-spike TCR breadth.

Clones were read by immunoSEQ multiplex PCR, and TCRdb kept only the in-frame ones, dropping some. The table lists a few hundred thousand clones, over 80% of them singletons. V gave up 7 bases and J gave up 4 bases, with 19 bases separating them. Germline-derived CDR1 and CDR2 are LNHDA and SQIVND (reference sequence). This CDR3 is built from 15 residues. The J gene is TRBJ1-1, the V gene TRBV19, with D possibly being TRBD1 (5 bases). This material consisted of peripheral blood, taken in a trial of Ad26.COV2.S vaccine versus placebo. This clonotype was sampled from a person between 18 and 65 years old who received the Ad26.COV2.S COVID-19 vaccine or a placebo. CDR3 DNA: TGTGCCAGTATTGCCTTCGGGGCGGGAGGCACTGAAGCTTTCTTT. This gives the protein CASIAFGAGGTEAFF.